The clone carrying this T cell receptor beta chain was detected once. No antigen is known for it. Healthy donors had no documented immune events, such as infections, while sampled. The data were obtained in a study of identifying expanded T cells in peripheral blood. Findings of the study overall: Technical replicates showed around 1.3 changed clones; roughly two weeks 15 to 20; four weeks 19. Two-week clone count variance significantly increased as total template count grew.

Profiling relied on immunoSEQ multiplex PCR, and the TCRdb table lists in-frame clones only, not all of them. This table holds over 90,000 clones, about 91% found once. The V end lost 0 bases, the J end lost 4 bases, and 14 bases lay between the germline ends. CDR3 length equals 16 residues. In germline, CDR1 is SGHKS, CDR2 YYEKEE (reference sequence). This chain links TRBV5-5 with TRBJ2-1; tentative D call: TRBD1 (5 bases). Sequencing used blood. This TCR derives from a person aged 18 to 69 in good health. The CDR3 loop is CASSLEGRAWYNEQFF. The CDR3, as DNA: TGTGCCAGCAGCTTGGAGGGCAGGGCGTGGTACAATGAGCAGTTCTTC.